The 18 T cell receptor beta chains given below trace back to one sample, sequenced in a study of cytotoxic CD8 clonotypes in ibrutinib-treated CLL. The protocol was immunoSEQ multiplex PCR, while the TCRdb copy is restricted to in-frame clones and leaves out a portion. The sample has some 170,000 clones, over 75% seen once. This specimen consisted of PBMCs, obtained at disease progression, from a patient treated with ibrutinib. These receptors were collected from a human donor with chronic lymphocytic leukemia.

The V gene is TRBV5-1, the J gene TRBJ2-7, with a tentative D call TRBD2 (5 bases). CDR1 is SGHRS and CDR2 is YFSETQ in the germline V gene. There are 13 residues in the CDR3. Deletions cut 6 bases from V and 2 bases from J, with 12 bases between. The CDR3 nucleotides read TGCGCCAGCAACGGAGGTACCACCTACGAGCAGTACTTC. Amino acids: CASNGGTTYEQYF.

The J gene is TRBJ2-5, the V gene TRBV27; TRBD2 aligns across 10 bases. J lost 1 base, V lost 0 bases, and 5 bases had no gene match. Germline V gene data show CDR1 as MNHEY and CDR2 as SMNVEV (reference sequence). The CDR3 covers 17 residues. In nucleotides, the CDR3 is TGTGCCAGCAGTTTATCCGGACTAGCGGAAATCCAAGAGACCCAGTACTTC. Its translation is CASSLSGLAEIQETQYF.

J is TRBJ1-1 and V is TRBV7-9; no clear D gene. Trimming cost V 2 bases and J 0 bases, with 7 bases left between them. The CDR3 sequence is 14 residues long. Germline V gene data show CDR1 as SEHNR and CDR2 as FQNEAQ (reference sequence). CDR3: CASSLHQMNTEAFF. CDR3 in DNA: TGTGCCAGCAGCTTACACCAAATGAACACTGAAGCTTTCTTT.

The CDR3 protein is CASSLNQGYEQYF. The CDR3 nucleotides read TGTGCCAGCAGTTTAAATCAGGGCTACGAGCAGTACTTC. The J gene is TRBJ2-7, the V gene TRBV27, with D maybe TRBD1 (5 bases). The CDR3 is 13 amino acids. V lost 2 bases to trimming and J lost 3 bases, with 8 bases between them. Germline CDR1 MNHEY, CDR2 SMNVEV (reference sequence).

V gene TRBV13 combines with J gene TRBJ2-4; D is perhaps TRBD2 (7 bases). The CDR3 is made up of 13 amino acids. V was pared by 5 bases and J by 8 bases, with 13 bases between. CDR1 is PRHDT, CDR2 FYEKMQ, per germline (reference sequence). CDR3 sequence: CASSGTGRDIQYF. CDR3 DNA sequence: TGTGCCAGCAGCGGAACAGGGAGGGACATTCAGTACTTC.

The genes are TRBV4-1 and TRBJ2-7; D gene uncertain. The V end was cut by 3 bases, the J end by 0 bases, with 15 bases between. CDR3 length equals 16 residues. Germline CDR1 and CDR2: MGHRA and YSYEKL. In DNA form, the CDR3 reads TGCGCCAGCAGCCAGAAAGCAGTCTACACCTCCTACGAGCAGTACTTC. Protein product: CASSQKAVYTSYEQYF.

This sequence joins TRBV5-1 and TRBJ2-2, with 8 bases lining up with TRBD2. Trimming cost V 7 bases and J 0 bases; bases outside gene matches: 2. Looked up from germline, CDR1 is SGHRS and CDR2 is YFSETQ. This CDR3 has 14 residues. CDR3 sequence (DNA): TGCGCCAGCTTAGCGGGATCGAACACCGGGGAGCTGTTTTTT. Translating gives CASLAGSNTGELFF. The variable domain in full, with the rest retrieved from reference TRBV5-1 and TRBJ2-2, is KAGVTQTPRYLIKTRGQQVTLSCSPISGHRSVSWYQQTPGQGLQFLFEYFSETQRNKGNFPGRFSGRQFSNSRSEMNVSTLELGDSALYLCASLAGSNTGELFFGEGSRLTVL.

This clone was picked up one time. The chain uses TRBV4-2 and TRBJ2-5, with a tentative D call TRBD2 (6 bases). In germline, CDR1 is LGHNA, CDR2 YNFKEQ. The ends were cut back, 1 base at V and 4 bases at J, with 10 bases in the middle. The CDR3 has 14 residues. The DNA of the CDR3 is TGTGCCAGCAGCCAAGGGAGGGGCGGAGAGACCCAGTACTTC. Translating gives CASSQGRGGETQYF.

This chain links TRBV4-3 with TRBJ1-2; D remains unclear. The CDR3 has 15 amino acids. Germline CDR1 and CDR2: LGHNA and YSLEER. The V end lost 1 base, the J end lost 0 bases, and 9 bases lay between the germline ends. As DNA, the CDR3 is TGCGCCAGCAGCCAAGCGGCCGGGACTAACTATGGCTACACCTTC. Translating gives CASSQAAGTNYGYTF.

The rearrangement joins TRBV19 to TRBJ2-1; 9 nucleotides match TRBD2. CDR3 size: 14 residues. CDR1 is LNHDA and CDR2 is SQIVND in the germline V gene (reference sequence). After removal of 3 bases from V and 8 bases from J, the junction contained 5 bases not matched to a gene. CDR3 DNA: TGTGCCAGTAGTATGGGTAGCGGGAGTGATGAGCAGTTCTTC. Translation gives CASSMGSGSDEQFF.

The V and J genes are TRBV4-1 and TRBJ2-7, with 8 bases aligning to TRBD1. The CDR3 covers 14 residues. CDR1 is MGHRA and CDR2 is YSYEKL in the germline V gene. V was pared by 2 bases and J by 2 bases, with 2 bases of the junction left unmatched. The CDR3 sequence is CASSQNRGTYEQYF. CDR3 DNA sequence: TGCGCCAGCAGCCAAAACAGGGGGACCTACGAGCAGTACTTC.

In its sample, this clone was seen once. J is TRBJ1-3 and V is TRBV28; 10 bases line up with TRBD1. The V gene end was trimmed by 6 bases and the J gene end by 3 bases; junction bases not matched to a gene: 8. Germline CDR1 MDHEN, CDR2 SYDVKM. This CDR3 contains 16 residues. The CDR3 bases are TGTGCCAGCAGGGACCCCGACAGGGGGCATGGAAACACCATATATTTT. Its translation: CASRDPDRGHGNTIYF. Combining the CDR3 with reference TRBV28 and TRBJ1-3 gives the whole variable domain DVKVTQSSRYLVKRTGEKVFLECVQDMDHENMFWYRQDPGLGLRLIYFSYDVKMKEKGDIPEGYSVSREKKERFSLILESASTNQTSMYLCASRDPDRGHGNTIYFGEGSWLTVV.

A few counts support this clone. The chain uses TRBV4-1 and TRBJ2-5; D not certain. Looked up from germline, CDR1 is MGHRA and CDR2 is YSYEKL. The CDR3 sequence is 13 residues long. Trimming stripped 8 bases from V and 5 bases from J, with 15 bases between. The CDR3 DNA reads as TGCGCCAGCCAGTCCGGCGTCTCCGAGACCCAGTACTTC. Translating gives CASQSGVSETQYF.

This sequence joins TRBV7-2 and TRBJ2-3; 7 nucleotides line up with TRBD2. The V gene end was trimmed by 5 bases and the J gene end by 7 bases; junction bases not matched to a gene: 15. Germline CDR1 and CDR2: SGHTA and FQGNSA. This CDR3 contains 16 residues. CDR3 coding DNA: TGTGCCAGCAGCCCCCAAGCCTTGGCGGGAGAACATACGCAGTATTTT. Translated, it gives CASSPQALAGEHTQYF. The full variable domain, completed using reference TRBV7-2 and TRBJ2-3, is GAGVSQSPSNKVTEKGKDVELRCDPISGHTALYWYRQSLGQGLEFLIYFQGNSAPDKSGLPSDRFSAERTGGSVSTLTIQRTQQEDSAVYLCASSPQALAGEHTQYFGPGTRLTVL.

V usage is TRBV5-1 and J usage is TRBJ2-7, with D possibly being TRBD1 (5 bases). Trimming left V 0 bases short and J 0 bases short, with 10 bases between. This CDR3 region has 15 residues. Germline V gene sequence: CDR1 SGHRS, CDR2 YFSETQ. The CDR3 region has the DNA TGCGCCAGCAGCTTGGTTAGGGGTGGCTCCTACGAGCAGTACTTC. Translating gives CASSLVRGGSYEQYF.

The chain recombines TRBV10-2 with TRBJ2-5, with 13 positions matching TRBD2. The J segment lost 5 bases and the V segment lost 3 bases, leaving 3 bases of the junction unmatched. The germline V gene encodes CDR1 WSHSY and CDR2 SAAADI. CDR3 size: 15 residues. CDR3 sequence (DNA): TGCGCCAGCAGTGACCAGGGACTAGCGGGGGAGACCCAGTACTTC. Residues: CASSDQGLAGETQYF.

The chain's CDR3 is CAWSVPTGTGDTF. The CDR3 DNA sequence: TGTGCCTGGAGTGTCCCGACCGGGACAGGAGACACCTTC. The chain uses TRBV30 and TRBJ1-2; 8 nucleotides line up with TRBD1. The V gene's germline CDR1 is GTSNPN and CDR2 SVGIG (reference sequence). V lost 0 bases and J lost 12; bases outside the gene matches: 9. This CDR3 has 13 residues.

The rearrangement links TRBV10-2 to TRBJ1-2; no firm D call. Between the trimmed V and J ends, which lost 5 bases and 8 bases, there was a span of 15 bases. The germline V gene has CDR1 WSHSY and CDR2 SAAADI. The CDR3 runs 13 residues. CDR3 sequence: CASSREPGGGYTF. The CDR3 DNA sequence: TGCGCCAGCAGTCGCGAACCAGGAGGAGGCTACACCTTC.